The clone carrying this T cell receptor (beta chain) was detected many times. Its specificity is unknown. The data derive from a study of identical twins. Findings and caveats of the study: The authors noted that invariant MAIT and iNKT cells could partly confound zero-insertion analyses.

Through template switching, a universal primer site was introduced, and the cDNA contained unique molecular identifiers. TCRdb analysed the 5' RACE reads with MiXCR anew, one entry per CDR3 protein. This table has about 240,000 distinct CDR3 sequences, about 10% appearing once. The TCR was taken from a man aged 50 to 59 in good health. The sample taken for sequencing was memory T cells sorted from blood.

Here the CDR3 reads CASSSGTSNEQFF. CDR3 in DNA: TGTGCCAGCAGCTCGGGGACTAGCAATGAGCAGTTCTTC. This chain joins TRBV7-9 and TRBJ2-1, with TRBD2 matching over 8 bases. Germline assignment: CDR1 SEHNR and CDR2 FQNEAQ (reference sequence). This CDR3 comprises 13 residues. V gave up 4 bases and J gave up 6 bases; unmatched junction bases: 2.